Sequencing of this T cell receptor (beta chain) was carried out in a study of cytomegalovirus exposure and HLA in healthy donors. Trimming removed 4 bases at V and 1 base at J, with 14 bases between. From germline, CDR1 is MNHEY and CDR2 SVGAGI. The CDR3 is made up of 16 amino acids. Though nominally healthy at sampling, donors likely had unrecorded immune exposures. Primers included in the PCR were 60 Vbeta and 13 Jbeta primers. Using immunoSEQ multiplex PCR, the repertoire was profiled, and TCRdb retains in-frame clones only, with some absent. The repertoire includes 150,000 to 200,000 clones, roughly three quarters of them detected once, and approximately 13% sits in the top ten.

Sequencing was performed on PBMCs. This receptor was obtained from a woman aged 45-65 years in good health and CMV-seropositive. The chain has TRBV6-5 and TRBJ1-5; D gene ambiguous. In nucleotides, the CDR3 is TGTGCCAGCAGTTGGAACAGCCCCTGGAGCAATCAGCCCCAGCATTTT. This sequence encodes CASSWNSPWSNQPQHF.